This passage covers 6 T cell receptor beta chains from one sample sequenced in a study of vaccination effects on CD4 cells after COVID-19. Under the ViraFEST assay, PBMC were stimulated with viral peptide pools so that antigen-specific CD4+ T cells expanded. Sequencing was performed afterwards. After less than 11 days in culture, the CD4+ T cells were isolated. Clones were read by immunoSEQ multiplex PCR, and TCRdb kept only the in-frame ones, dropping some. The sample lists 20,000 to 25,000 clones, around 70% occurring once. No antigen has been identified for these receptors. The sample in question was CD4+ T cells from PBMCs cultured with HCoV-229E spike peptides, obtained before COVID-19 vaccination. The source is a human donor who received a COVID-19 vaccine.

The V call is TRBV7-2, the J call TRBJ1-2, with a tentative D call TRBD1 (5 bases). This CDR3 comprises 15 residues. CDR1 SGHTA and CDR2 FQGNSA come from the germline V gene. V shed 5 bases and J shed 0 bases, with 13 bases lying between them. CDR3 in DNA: TGTGCCAGCAGCCCAATGAGACAGTCTAACTATGGCTACACCTTC. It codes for CASSPMRQSNYGYTF.

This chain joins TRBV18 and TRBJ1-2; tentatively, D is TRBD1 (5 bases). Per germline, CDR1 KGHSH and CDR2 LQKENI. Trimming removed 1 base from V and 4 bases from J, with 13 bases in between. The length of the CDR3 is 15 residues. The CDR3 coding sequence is TGTGCCAGCTCACCACGAGAGGGACCCCCCTATGGCTACACCTTC. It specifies CASSPREGPPYGYTF. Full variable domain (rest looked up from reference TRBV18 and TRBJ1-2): NAGVMQNPRHLVRRRGQEARLRCSPMKGHSHVYWYRQLPEEGLKFMVYLQKENIIDESGMPKERFSAEFPKEGPSILRIQQVVRGDSAAYFCASSPREGPPYGYTFGSGTRLTVV.

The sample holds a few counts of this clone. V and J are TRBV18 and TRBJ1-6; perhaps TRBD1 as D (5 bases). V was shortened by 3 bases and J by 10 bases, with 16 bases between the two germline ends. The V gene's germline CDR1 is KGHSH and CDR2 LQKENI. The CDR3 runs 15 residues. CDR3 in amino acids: CASSPASNRGSPLHF. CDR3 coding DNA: TGTGCCAGCTCACCCGCCTCTAACCGGGGGTCACCCCTCCACTTT.

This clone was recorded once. The CDR3 sequence is CASKDGGNQPQHF. Written as DNA, the CDR3 is TGTGCCAGTAAGGACGGAGGGAATCAGCCCCAGCATTTT. This rearrangement joins TRBV19 to TRBJ1-5; D gene unclear. Germline V gene data show CDR1 as LNHDA and CDR2 as SQIVND (reference sequence). This CDR3 region has 13 residues. V shed 7 bases and J shed 4 bases, with 11 bases lying between them.

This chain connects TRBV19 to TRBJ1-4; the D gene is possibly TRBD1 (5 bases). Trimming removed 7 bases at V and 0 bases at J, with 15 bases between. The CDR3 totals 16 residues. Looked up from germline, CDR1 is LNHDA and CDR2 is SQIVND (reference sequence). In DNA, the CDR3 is TGTGCCAGTAAATGGGGCAGCCTTGCAACTAATGAAAAACTGTTTTTT. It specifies CASKWGSLATNEKLFF.

CDR3 DNA sequence: TGTGCCAGCAGCGTAGCCGGGACAGGGGGTATAGATGGCTACACCTTC. Its protein product is CASSVAGTGGIDGYTF. The chain is built from TRBV9 and TRBJ1-2; 11 positions agree with TRBD1. CDR3 length: 16 residues. V dropped 0 bases and J dropped 6; count of bases not matched to a gene: 7. Looked up from germline, CDR1 is SGDLS and CDR2 is YYNGEE. The full variable domain, in which reference TRBV9 and TRBJ1-2 provide the parts outside the CDR3, is DSGVTQTPKHLITATGQRVTLRCSPRSGDLSVYWYQQSLDQGLQFLIQYYNGEERAKGNILERFSAQQFPDLHSELNLSSLELGDSALYFCASSVAGTGGIDGYTFGSGTRLTVV.